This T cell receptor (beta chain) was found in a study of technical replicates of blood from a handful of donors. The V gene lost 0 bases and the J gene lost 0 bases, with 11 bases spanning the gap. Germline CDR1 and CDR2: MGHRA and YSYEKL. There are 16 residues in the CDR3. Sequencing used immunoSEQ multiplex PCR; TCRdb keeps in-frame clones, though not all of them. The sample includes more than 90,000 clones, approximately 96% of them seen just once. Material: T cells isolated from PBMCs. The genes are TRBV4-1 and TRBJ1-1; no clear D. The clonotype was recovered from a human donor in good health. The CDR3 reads CASSQDRTVMNTEAFF. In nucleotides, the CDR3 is TGCGCCAGCAGCCAAGATAGAACAGTCATGAACACTGAAGCTTTCTTT.